This note documents a single T cell receptor (beta chain) sequence. A J-beta primer mix and a sample-barcoded 5' primer were used in a second PCR of about 7 to 12 cycles. At least 2.5 million CDR3-containing paired-end reads were obtained per sample. MiXCR, run by TCRdb on the 5' RACE reads, gives a single entry per CDR3 protein. The top ten hold approximately 22% of the sample, which has 600,000 to 850,000 distinct CDR3 sequences, around 46% seen once. CDR3 size: 14 residues. The V and J ends lost 2 bases and 2 bases respectively, with 10 bases between them. Per germline, CDR1 MNHEY and CDR2 SVGEGT. This sample was included in a study of blood T cells in healthy people across ages. Samples had at least 6.5 million PBMCs isolated from them.

The specimen sequenced was blood. V and J are TRBV6-2 or TRBV6-3 and TRBJ2-7, with D perhaps being TRBD1 or TRBD2 (6 bases each). The sequence derives from a woman in her sixties or seventies in good health. This chain's CDR3 is CASSYRGDPYEQYF. The CDR3 region has the DNA TGTGCCAGCAGTTACAGGGGGGACCCCTACGAGCAGTACTTC.